The 10 T cell receptor beta chains below all came from one sample that was sequenced in a study of CD8+CD57+ T cells in acquired aplastic anemia. For CDR3 and TCR beta VDJ profiling, genomic DNA was the template used. TCRdb recomputed calls from the reads with MiXCR, one row per CDR3 protein. The sample lists some 190,000 distinct CDR3 sequences, less than 65% occurring once. Sequencing was performed on sorted CD4+, CD8+, or CD8+CD57+ T cells (not recorded which) from PBMCs. These TCRs come from a human donor in good health, serving as a control.

This clonotype was counted many times. V is TRBV19 and J is TRBJ1-1; 7 bases align to TRBD1. CDR1 and CDR2 from the germline V gene are LNHDA and SQIVND (reference sequence). V lost 0 bases, J lost 5 bases, and 12 bases stayed unmatched. The CDR3 loop spans 17 amino acids. The DNA for the CDR3 is TGTGCCAGTAGTATAGACCCCGTGAACAGGGGTCAAACTGAAGCTTTCTTT. This codes for CASSIDPVNRGQTEAFF.

Points on this clonotype: A clone one base away is much larger, so this may be a read error. V usage is TRBV4-2 and J usage is TRBJ2-3; D gene unclear. The CDR3 is 17 amino acids. Germline lookup yields CDR1 LGHNA and CDR2 YNFKEQ. Trimming removed 0 bases from V and 0 bases from J, with 13 bases in between. CDR3 in DNA: TGTGCCAGCAGCCAAGAATCGCCTTCCCCTAGCACAGATACGCAGTATTTT. This codes for CASSQESPSPSTDTQYF.

This clonotype was seen repeatedly, ten times or more. V and J are TRBV4-3 and TRBJ1-6; D ambiguous. V was pared by 4 bases and J by 0 bases, with 10 bases between. CDR3 size: 16 residues. CDR1 and CDR2 from the germline V gene are LGHNA and YSLEER. CDR3 sequence: CASSRTESSYNSPLHF. The CDR3 DNA follows: TGCGCCAGCAGCCGGACCGAGAGCTCCTATAATTCACCCCTCCACTTT.

As to this clonotype: One base away lies a much larger clone, so this may be a sequencing read error. The rearrangement joins TRBV5-1 to TRBJ2-3, with TRBD2 matching 11 bases. The length of the CDR3 is 16 residues. V gave up 4 bases and J gave up 4 bases; unmatched junction bases: 8. The V gene's germline CDR1 is SGHRS and CDR2 YFSETQ. CDR3 DNA sequence: TGCGCCAGCAGCGCCTTAGCTAGCGGGGGGCCAGATACGCAGTATTTT. Translated, it gives CASSALASGGPDTQYF. Filled out from reference TRBV5-1 and TRBJ2-3, the complete variable domain reads KAGVTQTPRYLIKTRGQQVTLSCSPISGHRSVSWYQQTPGQGLQFLFEYFSETQRNKGNFPGRFSGRQFSNSRSEMNVSTLELGDSALYLCASSALASGGPDTQYFGPGTRLTVL.

The genes are TRBV19 and TRBJ1-2; 8 nucleotides line up with TRBD1. The CDR3 spans 15 residues. The V gene end was trimmed by 5 bases and the J gene end by 5 bases; junction bases not matched to a gene: 10. Germline loops: CDR1 LNHDA, CDR2 SQIVND (reference sequence). The CDR3 is CASSEDRGLLYGYTF. Written as DNA, the CDR3 is TGTGCCAGTAGTGAAGACAGGGGTTTGCTTTATGGCTACACCTTC.

Of note for this clonotype: Here the CDR3 omits its conserved ending phenylalanine or tryptophan, so a read error is the likely source. This chain uses TRBV5-1 with TRBJ2-6; D not certain. The CDR3 has 15 residues. Looked up from germline, CDR1 is SGHRS and CDR2 is YFSETQ. Trimming shortened V by 4 bases and J by 0 bases, and 8 bases separated the two germline ends. The CDR3 reads CASSRLSSGANVLTD. The CDR3, as DNA: TGCGCCAGCAGCCGTCTCTCCTCTGGGGCCAACGTCCTGACTGAC.

The chain uses TRBV10-3 and TRBJ2-7; D might be TRBD2 (6 bases). The ends were cut back, 3 bases at V and 2 bases at J, with 14 bases in the middle. CDR1 and CDR2 (germline): ENHRY, SYGVKD. The CDR3 has 15 residues. CDR3 loop: CAISDGYGEAYEQYF. CDR3 nucleotide sequence: TGTGCCATCAGTGATGGGTACGGGGAGGCCTACGAGCAGTACTTC.

The rearrangement links TRBV20-1 to TRBJ2-7, with 8 bases identical to TRBD1. The ends lost 3 bases at V and 6 bases at J; junction bases unmatched: 10. Germline V gives CDR1 DFQATT, CDR2 SNEGSKA (reference sequence). The CDR3 is 14 amino acids. This chain's CDR3 is CSASLPDRDGEQYF. CDR3 nucleotide sequence: TGCAGTGCTAGTCTCCCGGACAGGGACGGCGAGCAGTACTTC.

This clonotype was seen at least ten times. This chain joins TRBV19 and TRBJ2-5; TRBD2 might be the D (6 bases). V was shortened by 6 bases and J by 5 bases, with 16 bases between the two germline ends. The CDR3 covers 14 residues. The germline V gene has CDR1 LNHDA and CDR2 SQIVND (reference sequence). The chain's CDR3 is CASRDWRGGETQYF. The CDR3 region has the DNA TGTGCCAGTAGAGACTGGCGGGGCGGGGAGACCCAGTACTTC.

The chain joins TRBV12-3 or TRBV12-4 to TRBJ2-7, with TRBD1 matching over 9 bases. The CDR3 is 18 amino acids. Trimming removed 6 bases from V and 6 bases from J; junction bases left unmatched: 21. Here the CDR3 reads CASRLTSSPHRGRTEQYF. CDR3 nucleotide sequence: TGTGCCAGCAGACTTACCTCCTCCCCTCACAGGGGGCGGACCGAGCAGTACTTC.